A selection of T cell receptor beta chains follows, all from one sample in a study of control samples from healthy donors and cancer patients. Only in-frame clones appear in the TCRdb table, and some are missing; sequencing was by immunoSEQ multiplex PCR. This table has approximately 120,000 clones, about 92% appearing once. The source material was PBMCs. Receptor source: a man of 80 years or more with head and neck cancer. The CDR3 runs from the conserved cysteine through the conserved F or W. A D gene is named only where the DNA matches it firmly. Only some rows state a clone size, as once, few, many or a class for expanded clones.

CASSFSGQGGYTF,TGTGCCAGCAGCTTCTCGGGACAGGGAGGCTACACCTTC,TRBV5-8,TRBD1,TRBJ1-2,.
CASSLSSNQPQHF,TGTGCCAGCAGTTTATCGAGCAATCAGCCCCAGCATTTT,TRBV27,.,TRBJ1-5,.
CASSPRTGGLFETQYF,TGTGCCAGCAGCCCCCGGACAGGGGGCCTTTTTGAGACCCAGTACTTC,TRBV7-6,TRBD1,TRBJ2-5,.
CASSLRRNSPLHF,TGTGCCAGCAGCTTAAGGAGGAATTCACCCCTCCACTTT,TRBV11-1,.,TRBJ1-6,.
CASSYVSSGPNTGELFF,TGTGCCAGCAGTTACGTAAGTAGCGGGCCGAACACCGGGGAGCTGTTTTTT,TRBV6-2/TRBV6-3,TRBD2,TRBJ2-2,.
CASSPLGLNTDTQYF,TGTGCCAGCTCACCACTCGGACTGAACACAGATACGCAGTATTTT,TRBV18,.,TRBJ2-3,.
CASSPGWTNPTDTQYF,TGCGCCAGCAGCCCCGGTTGGACTAACCCCACAGATACGCAGTATTTT,TRBV4-3,.,TRBJ2-3,.
CASSPNPRGQETQYF,TGTGCCAGCAGCCCTAATCCCAGGGGGCAAGAGACCCAGTACTTC,TRBV9,TRBD1,TRBJ2-5,.
CAMENAGGNQPQHF,TGTGCCATGGAGAACGCTGGCGGGAATCAGCCCCAGCATTTT,TRBV30,.,TRBJ1-5,.
CASTLATNEKLFF,TGTGCCAGTACACTAGCAACTAATGAAAAACTGTTTTTT,TRBV19,.,TRBJ1-4,.
CARLLLGGSLNTEAFF,TGTGCCCGGCTCCTCCTCGGGGGCAGCTTGAACACTGAAGCTTTCTTT,TRBV30,.,TRBJ1-1,.
CASSPQGPIFNEQFF,TGTGCCAGTAGTCCTCAGGGACCGATCTTCAATGAGCAGTTCTTC,TRBV19,.,TRBJ2-1,.
CASSFEETQYF,TGCGCCAGCAGCTTCGAAGAGACCCAGTACTTC,TRBV5-1,.,TRBJ2-5,.
CASSLVRGWNTGELFF,TGTGCCAGCAGCTTAGTTCGGGGCTGGAACACCGGGGAGCTGTTTTTT,TRBV7-2,.,TRBJ2-2,.
CASSDAGLELGPQHF,TGTGCCAGCAGTGACGCCGGCTTGGAGCTTGGGCCCCAGCATTTT,TRBV6-1,.,TRBJ1-5,once
CASSYLAGEGDEQFF,TGCGCCAGCAGCTATCTAGCGGGGGAAGGGGATGAGCAGTTCTTC,TRBV4-3,TRBD2,TRBJ2-1,.
CAWKQAVDGYTF,TGTGCCTGGAAACAGGCTGTCGATGGCTACACCTTC,TRBV30,.,TRBJ1-2,.
CASSEAGTGVGQPQHF,TGTGCCAGCAGTGAAGCCGGGACAGGGGTAGGCCAGCCCCAGCATTTT,TRBV2,TRBD1,TRBJ1-5,once
CASSFRRDRNEKLFF,TGTGCCAGCAGCTTCCGCCGGGACAGAAATGAAAAACTGTTTTTT,TRBV5-4,TRBD1,TRBJ1-4,.
CASSRRVPGANVLTF,TGTGCCAGCTCACGCAGAGTTCCTGGGGCCAACGTCCTGACTTTC,TRBV18,.,TRBJ2-6,.
CASKSRGAQETQYF,TGTGCCAGCAAATCCAGGGGGGCTCAAGAGACCCAGTACTTC,TRBV27,.,TRBJ2-5,.
CSVDSGYGYTF,TGCAGCGTTGACTCCGGGTACGGCTACACCTTC,TRBV29-1,.,TRBJ1-2,.
CASSREPSSGANVLTF,TGTGCCAGCAGCCGAGAGCCTTCCTCTGGGGCCAACGTCCTGACTTTC,TRBV5-4,.,TRBJ2-6,.
CASSLERGWTGELFF,TGCGCCAGCAGCCTCGAGCGGGGGTGGACCGGGGAGCTGTTTTTT,TRBV4-3,TRBD2,TRBJ2-2,.
CASSLVRTGGVNYGYTF,TGTGCCAGCAGCTTAGTGAGGACAGGGGGCGTCAACTATGGCTACACCTTC,TRBV7-2,TRBD1,TRBJ1-2,.
CASSLGQGGYGYTF,TGCGCCAGCAGCTTGGGACAGGGCGGTTATGGCTACACCTTC,TRBV5-1,TRBD1,TRBJ1-2,.
CASSPRRSGRTAKDTQYF,TGTGCCAGCAGTCCGCGGAGAAGCGGGAGGACCGCAAAAGATACGCAGTATTTT,TRBV6-2/TRBV6-3,TRBD2,TRBJ2-3,.
CAISDSEGSNQPQHF,TGTGCCATCAGTGACTCGGAGGGGAGCAATCAGCCCCAGCATTTT,TRBV10-3,.,TRBJ1-5,.
CASSVDSGSDNEQFF,TGTGCCAGCAGCGTTGATAGCGGGAGCGACAATGAGCAGTTCTTC,TRBV9,TRBD2,TRBJ2-1,.
CASPGVGAPYEQYF,TGTGCCAGCCCGGGGGTAGGGGCCCCCTACGAGCAGTACTTC,TRBV6-5,.,TRBJ2-7,.
CASKGQGPYNEQFF,TGTGCCAGCAAAGGACAGGGCCCCTACAATGAGCAGTTCTTC,TRBV6-5,TRBD1,TRBJ2-1,once
CASSRQGTNTDTQYF,TGTGCCAGCAGCCGGCAGGGGACTAACACAGATACGCAGTATTTT,TRBV4-2,.,TRBJ2-3,.